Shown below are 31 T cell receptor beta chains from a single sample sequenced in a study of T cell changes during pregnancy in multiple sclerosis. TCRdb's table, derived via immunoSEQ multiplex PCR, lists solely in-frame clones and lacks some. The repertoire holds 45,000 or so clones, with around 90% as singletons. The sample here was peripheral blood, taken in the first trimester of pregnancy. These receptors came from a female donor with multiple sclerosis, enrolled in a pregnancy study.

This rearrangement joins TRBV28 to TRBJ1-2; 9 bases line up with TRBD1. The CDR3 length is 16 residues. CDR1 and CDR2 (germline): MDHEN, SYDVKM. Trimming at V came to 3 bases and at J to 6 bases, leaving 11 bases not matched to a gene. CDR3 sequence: CASSFPRQGETDGYTF. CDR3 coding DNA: TGTGCCAGCAGTTTTCCGCGACAGGGGGAAACGGATGGCTACACCTTC.

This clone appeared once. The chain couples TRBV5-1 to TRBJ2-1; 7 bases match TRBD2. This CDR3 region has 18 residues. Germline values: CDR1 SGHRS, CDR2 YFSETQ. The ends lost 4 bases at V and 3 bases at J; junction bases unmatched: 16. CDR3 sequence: CASSLGRRGYSNYNEQFF. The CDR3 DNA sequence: TGCGCCAGCAGCCTGGGAAGGCGGGGGTACTCTAACTACAATGAGCAGTTCTTC.

Written as DNA, the CDR3 is TGTGCCAGTAGTTACGACAGGGGCACGAGGTACGAGCAGTACTTC. Translation gives CASSYDRGTRYEQYF. This sequence joins TRBV19 and TRBJ2-7; 8 nucleotides agree with TRBD1. Unmatched junction bases numbered 10, after V lost 5 bases and J lost 4 bases. The CDR3 is 15 residues long. The germline V gene encodes CDR1 LNHDA and CDR2 SQIVND (reference sequence). Variable domain in full (rest from reference TRBV19 and TRBJ2-7): DGGITQSPKYLFRKEGQNVTLSCEQNLNHDAMYWYRQDPGQGLRLIYYSQIVNDFQKGDIAEGYSVSREKKESFPLTVTSAQKNPTAFYLCASSYDRGTRYEQYFGPGTRLTVT.

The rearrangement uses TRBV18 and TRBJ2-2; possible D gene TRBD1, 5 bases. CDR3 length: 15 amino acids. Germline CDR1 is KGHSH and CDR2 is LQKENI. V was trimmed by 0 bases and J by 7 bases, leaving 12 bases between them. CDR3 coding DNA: TGTGCCAGCTCACCACCGGACAAGGCCCTCGGGGAGCTGTTTTTT. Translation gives CASSPPDKALGELFF.

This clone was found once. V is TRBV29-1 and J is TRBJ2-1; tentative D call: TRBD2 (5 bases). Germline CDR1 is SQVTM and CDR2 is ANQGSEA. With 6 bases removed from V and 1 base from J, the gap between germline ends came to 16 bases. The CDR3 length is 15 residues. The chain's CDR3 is CSVILGVASYNEQFF. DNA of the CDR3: TGCAGCGTCATACTCGGGGTGGCTTCCTACAATGAGCAGTTCTTC.

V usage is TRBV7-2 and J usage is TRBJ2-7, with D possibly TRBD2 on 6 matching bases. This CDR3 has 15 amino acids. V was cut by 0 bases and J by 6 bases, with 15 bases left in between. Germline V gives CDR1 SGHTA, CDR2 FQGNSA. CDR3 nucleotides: TGTGCCAGCAGCTTAGCCCCCAGATCAGCGGGCGAGCAGTACTTC. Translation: CASSLAPRSAGEQYF.

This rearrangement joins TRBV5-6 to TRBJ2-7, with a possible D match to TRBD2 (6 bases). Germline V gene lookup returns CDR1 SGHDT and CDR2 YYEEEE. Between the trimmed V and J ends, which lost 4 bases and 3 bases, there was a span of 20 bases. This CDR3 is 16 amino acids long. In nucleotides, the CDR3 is TGTGCCAGCAGCCCGCTTTTATCGGGGGAAGACTACGAGCAGTACTTC. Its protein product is CASSPLLSGEDYEQYF.

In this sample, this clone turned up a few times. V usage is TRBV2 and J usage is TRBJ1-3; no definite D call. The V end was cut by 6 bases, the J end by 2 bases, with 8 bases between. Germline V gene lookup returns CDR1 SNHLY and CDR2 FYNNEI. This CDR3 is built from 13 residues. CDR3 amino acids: CASRIEAGNTIYF. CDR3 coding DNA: TGTGCCAGCAGGATAGAAGCTGGAAACACCATATATTTT.

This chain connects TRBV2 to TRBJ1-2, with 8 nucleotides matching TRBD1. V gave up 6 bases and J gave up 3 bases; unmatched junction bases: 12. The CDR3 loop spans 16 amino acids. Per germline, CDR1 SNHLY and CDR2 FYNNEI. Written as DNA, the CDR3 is TGTGCCAGCAGGGCCGGGACAGGCAAGACGTACTATGGCTACACCTTC. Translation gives CASRAGTGKTYYGYTF.

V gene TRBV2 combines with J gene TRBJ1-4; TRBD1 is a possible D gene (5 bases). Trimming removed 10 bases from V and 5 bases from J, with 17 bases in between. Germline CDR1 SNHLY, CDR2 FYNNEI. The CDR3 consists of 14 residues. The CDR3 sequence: CATLRDSWNEKLFF. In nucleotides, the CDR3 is TGTGCCACACTAAGAGACAGCTGGAATGAAAAACTGTTTTTT.

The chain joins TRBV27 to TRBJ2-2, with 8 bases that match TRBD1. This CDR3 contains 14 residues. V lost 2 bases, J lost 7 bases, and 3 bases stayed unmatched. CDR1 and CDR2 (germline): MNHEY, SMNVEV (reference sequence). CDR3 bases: TGTGCCAGCAGTTTACAGGGGGCCAACGGGGAGCTGTTTTTT. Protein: CASSLQGANGELFF.

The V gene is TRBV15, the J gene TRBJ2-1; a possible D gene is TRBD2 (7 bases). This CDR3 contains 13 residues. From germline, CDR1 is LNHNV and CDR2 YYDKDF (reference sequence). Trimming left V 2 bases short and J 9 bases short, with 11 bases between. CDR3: CATSRSRGGEQFF. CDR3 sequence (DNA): TGTGCCACCAGCAGATCAAGGGGGGGTGAGCAGTTCTTC.

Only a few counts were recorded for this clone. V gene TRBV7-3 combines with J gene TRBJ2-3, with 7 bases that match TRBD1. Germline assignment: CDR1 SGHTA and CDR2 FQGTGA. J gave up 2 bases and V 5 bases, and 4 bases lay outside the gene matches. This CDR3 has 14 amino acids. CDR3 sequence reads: CASSPGQTTDTQYF. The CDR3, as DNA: TGTGCCAGCAGCCCGGGACAGACCACAGATACGCAGTATTTT.

The CDR3 DNA reads as TGTGCCAGCAGCGACACGGACAGGGGAATTTCCTACGAGCAGTACTTC. Translation: CASSDTDRGISYEQYF. The genes are TRBV6-6 and TRBJ2-7, with 9 nucleotides matching TRBD1. Germline-derived CDR1 and CDR2 are MNHNY and SVGAGI (reference sequence). The CDR3 totals 16 residues. Germline trimming cut 6 bases from V and 1 base from J; bases unmatched to any gene: 10.

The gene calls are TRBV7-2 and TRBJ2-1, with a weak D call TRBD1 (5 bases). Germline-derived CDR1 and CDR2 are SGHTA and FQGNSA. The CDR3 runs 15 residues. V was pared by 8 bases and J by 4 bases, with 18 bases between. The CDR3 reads CASSIDGADYNEQFF. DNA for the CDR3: TGTGCCAGCTCAATAGATGGGGCAGATTACAATGAGCAGTTCTTC.

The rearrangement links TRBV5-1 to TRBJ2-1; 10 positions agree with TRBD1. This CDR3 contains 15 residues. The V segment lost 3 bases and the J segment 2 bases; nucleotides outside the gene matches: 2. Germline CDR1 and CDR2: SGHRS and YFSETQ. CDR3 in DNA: TGCGCCAGCAGCTCGACAGGGGGCGCCTACAATGAGCAGTTCTTC. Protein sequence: CASSSTGGAYNEQFF.

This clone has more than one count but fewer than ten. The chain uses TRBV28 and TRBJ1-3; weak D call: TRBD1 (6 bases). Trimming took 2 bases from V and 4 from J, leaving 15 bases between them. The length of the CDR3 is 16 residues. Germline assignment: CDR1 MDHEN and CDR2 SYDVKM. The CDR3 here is CASSLGGGLEGNTIYF. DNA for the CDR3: TGTGCCAGCAGTTTAGGTGGGGGCTTGGAAGGAAACACCATATATTTT.

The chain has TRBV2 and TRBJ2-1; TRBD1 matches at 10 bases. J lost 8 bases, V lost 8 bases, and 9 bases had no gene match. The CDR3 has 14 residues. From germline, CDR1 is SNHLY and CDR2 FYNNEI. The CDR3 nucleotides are TGTGCCAGCTCAATAGAAGGACAGGGGGATGAGCAGTTCTTC. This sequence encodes CASSIEGQGDEQFF.

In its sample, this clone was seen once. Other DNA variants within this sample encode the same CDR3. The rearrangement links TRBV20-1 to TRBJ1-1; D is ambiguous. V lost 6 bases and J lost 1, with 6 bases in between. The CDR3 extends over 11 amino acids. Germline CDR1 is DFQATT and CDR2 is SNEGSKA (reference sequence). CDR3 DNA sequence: TGCAGTGCGAGCGGGAACACTGAAGCTTTCTTT. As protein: CSASGNTEAFF.

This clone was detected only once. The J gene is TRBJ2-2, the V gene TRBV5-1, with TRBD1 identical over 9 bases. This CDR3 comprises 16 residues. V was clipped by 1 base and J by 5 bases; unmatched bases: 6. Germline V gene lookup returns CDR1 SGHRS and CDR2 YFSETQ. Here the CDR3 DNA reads TGCGCCAGCAGCTTGCTCGGACAGGGGACAACCGGGGAGCTGTTTTTT. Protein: CASSLLGQGTTGELFF.

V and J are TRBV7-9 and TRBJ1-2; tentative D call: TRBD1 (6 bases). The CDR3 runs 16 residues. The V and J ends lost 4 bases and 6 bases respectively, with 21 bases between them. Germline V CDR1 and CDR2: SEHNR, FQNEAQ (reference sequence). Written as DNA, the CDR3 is TGTGCCAGCAGCTCCAGGGGAGTGCCGGGAGGGGATGGCTACACCTTC. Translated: CASSSRGVPGGDGYTF.

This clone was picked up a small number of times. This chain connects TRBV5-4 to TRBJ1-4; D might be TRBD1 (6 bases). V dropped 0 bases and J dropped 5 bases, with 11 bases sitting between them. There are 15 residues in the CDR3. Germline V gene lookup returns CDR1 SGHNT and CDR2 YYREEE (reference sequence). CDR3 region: CASSLGGQGNEKLFF. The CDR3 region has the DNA TGTGCCAGCAGCTTGGGCGGGCAGGGGAATGAAAAACTGTTTTTT.

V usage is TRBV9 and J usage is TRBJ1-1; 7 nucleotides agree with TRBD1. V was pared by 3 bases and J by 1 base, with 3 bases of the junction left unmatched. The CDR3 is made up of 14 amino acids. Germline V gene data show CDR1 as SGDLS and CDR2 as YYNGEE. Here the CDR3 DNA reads TGTGCCAGCAGCGCACACAGGGGGAACACTGAAGCTTTCTTT. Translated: CASSAHRGNTEAFF.

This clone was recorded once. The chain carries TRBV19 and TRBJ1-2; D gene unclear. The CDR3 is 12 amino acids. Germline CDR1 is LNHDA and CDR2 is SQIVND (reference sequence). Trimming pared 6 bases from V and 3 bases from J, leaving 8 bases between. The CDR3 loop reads CASRLGYYGYTF. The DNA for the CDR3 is TGTGCCAGTAGATTGGGCTACTATGGCTACACCTTC.

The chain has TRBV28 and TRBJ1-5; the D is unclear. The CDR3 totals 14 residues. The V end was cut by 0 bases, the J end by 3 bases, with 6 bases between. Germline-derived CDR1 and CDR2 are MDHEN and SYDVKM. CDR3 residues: CASSLWQDNQPQHF. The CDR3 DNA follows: TGTGCCAGCAGTTTATGGCAGGACAATCAGCCCCAGCATTTT.

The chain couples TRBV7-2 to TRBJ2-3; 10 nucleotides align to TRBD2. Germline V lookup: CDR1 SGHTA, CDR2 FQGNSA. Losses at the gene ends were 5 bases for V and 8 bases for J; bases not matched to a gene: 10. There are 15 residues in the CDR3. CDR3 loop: CASSLSGGTPLTQYF. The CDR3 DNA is TGTGCCAGCAGCCTTAGCGGGGGGACGCCTCTTACGCAGTATTTT.

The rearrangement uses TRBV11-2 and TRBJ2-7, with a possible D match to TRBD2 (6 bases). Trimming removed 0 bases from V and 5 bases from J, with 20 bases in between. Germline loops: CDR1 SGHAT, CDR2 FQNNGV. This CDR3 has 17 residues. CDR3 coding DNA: TGTGCCAGCAGCTTAGACGGGTCGGCAGGGAGGTTCCACGAGCAGTACTTC. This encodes CASSLDGSAGRFHEQYF.

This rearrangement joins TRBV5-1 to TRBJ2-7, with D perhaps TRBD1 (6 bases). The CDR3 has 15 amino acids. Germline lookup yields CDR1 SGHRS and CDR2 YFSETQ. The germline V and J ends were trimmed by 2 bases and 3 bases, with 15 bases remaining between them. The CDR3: CASSFDPGEFYEQYF. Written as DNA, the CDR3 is TGCGCCAGCAGCTTCGATCCAGGGGAGTTCTACGAGCAGTACTTC.

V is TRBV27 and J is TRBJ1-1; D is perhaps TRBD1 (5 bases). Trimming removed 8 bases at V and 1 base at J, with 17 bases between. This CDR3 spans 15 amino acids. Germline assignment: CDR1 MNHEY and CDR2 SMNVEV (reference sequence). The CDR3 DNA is TGTGCCAGCCGAGTTTGGGGGGAGGGGAACACTGAAGCTTTCTTT. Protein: CASRVWGEGNTEAFF.

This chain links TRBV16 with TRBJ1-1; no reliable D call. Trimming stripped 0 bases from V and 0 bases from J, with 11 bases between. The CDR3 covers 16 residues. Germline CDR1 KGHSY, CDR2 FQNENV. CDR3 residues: CASSQSLQSMNTEAFF. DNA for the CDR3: TGTGCCAGCAGCCAATCGTTACAGAGCATGAACACTGAAGCTTTCTTT.

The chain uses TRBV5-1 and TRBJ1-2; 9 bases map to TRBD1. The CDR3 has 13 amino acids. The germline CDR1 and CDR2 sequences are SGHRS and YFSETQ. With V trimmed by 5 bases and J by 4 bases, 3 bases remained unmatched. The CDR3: CASRTGGGYGYTF. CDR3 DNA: TGCGCCAGCAGAACAGGGGGCGGCTATGGCTACACCTTC.